This T cell receptor (beta chain) was sequenced during a study of blood T cells in healthy people across ages. This clonotype was counted a few times. The germline gene is not matched at one end of the junction; a read error may be the cause. The authors ran a second PCR of roughly 7 to 11 cycles using a sample-barcoded 5' primer and a J-beta primer mix. Template switching added a 12-random-nucleotide identifier to every cDNA molecule. TCRdb redid the calling of the 5' RACE reads with MiXCR, one entry per CDR3 protein. The data contain 1.5 million to 1.9 million distinct CDR3 sequences, about 45% of them singletons. This TCR derives from a woman aged 18 to 35 in good health. Specimen: blood.

The CDR3 region has the DNA TGTGCCAGCAGCGTAATTGGACTAGCGGCAGACACGCAGTATTTT. This encodes CASSVIGLAADTQYF. The genes are TRBV9 and TRBJ2-3, with TRBD2 matching over 10 bases. Germline loops: CDR1 SGDLS, CDR2 YYNGEE. The CDR3 sequence is 15 residues long.